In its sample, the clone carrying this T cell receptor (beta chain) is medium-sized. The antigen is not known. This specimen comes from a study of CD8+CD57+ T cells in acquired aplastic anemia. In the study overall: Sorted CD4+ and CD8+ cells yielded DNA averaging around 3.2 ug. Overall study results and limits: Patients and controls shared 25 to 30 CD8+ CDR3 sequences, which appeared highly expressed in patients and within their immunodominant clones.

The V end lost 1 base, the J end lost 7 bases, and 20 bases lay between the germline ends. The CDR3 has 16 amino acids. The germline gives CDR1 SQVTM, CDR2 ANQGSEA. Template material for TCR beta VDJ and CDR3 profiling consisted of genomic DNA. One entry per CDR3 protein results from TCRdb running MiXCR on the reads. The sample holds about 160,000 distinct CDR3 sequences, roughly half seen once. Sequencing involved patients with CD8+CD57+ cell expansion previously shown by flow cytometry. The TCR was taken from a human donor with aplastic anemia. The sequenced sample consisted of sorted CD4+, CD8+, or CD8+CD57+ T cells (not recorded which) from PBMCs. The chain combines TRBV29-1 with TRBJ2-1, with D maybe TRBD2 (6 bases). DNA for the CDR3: TGCAGCGTTGAAGGTGTGGGAGGCTATGAGGGAAATGAGCAGTTCTTC. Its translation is CSVEGVGGYEGNEQFF.